The source of this TCR beta chain is a study of technical replicates of blood from a handful of donors. The CDR3 extends over 14 amino acids. V shed 6 bases, J shed 0 bases, and the junction held 5 bases outside the gene matches. The germline V gene has CDR1 MNHEY and CDR2 SMNVEV (reference sequence). Assay: immunoSEQ multiplex PCR; the TCRdb copy retains only in-frame clones and omits some. The repertoire holds around 80,000 clones, about 98% seen once, with around 0.15% in the top ten. This clonotype was obtained from a human donor in good health. The chain is built from TRBV27 and TRBJ2-7; TRBD2 agrees at 7 bases. Sequencing used T cells isolated from PBMCs. CDR3 region: CASRSSGTSYEQYF. In DNA form, the CDR3 reads TGTGCCAGCAGAAGCAGCGGGACCTCCTACGAGCAGTACTTC.